A single sample gave rise to the 31 T cell receptor beta chains below, sequenced in a study of blood T cell repertoires in COVID-19. Assay: immunoSEQ multiplex PCR; the TCRdb copy retains only in-frame clones and omits some. Of under 90,000 clones in the sample, roughly 90% are singletons; the top ten hold 7.3%. The specimen sequenced was peripheral blood. The receptors originated from a man in his forties with COVID-19, enrolled during active disease.

This chain uses TRBV6-5 with TRBJ2-7, with D possibly TRBD1 on 8 matching bases. Germline CDR1 reads MNHEY; CDR2 reads SVGAGI. V lost 5 bases and J 2 bases, leaving 13 bases between the germline ends. The CDR3 consists of 14 residues. CDR3 nucleotides: TGTGCCAGCAGTAGGACAGGGAGGGCCTACGAGCAGTACTTC. It encodes CASSRTGRAYEQYF.

The chain's CDR3 is CASTRGTSGARLGYEQYF. DNA for the CDR3: TGTGCCAGCACCCGGGGGACTAGCGGGGCCCGTTTAGGGTACGAGCAGTACTTC. V and J are TRBV7-2 and TRBJ2-7, with TRBD2 matching over 13 bases. From germline, CDR1 is SGHTA and CDR2 FQGNSA. This CDR3 has 18 residues. After removal of 7 bases from V and 4 bases from J, the junction contained 16 bases not matched to a gene.

This rearrangement joins TRBV7-2 to TRBJ1-4; possibly TRBD1 for D (5 bases). Trimming pared 3 bases from V and 5 bases from J, leaving 13 bases between. CDR1 is SGHTA and CDR2 is FQGNSA in the germline V gene. CDR3 length: 15 residues. The CDR3 loop is CASSFSGSANEKLFF. The CDR3 DNA reads TGTGCCAGCAGCTTTTCAGGGTCGGCAAATGAAAAACTGTTTTTT. The entire variable domain, with the rest obtained from reference TRBV7-2 and TRBJ1-4, is as follows: GAGVSQSPSNKVTEKGKDVELRCDPISGHTALYWYRQSLGQGLEFLIYFQGNSAPDKSGLPSDRFSAERTGGSVSTLTIQRTQQEDSAVYLCASSFSGSANEKLFFGSGTQLSVL.

The chain has TRBV5-4 and TRBJ2-5; 7 bases line up with TRBD1. J lost 5 bases, V lost 4 bases, and 14 bases had no gene match. CDR1 SGHNT and CDR2 YYREEE come from the germline V gene (reference sequence). The CDR3 covers 16 residues. Here the CDR3 DNA reads TGTGCCAGCAGCCGACCCCTGACAGGGTCCGGCGAGACCCAGTACTTC. It is translated as CASSRPLTGSGETQYF.

The chain carries TRBV6-2 or TRBV6-3 and TRBJ2-1; the D gene is possibly TRBD2 (6 bases). This CDR3 has 16 amino acids. The V gene's germline CDR1 is MNHEY and CDR2 SVGEGT. Trimming took off 2 bases at V and 7 bases at J, with 18 bases between the two ends. The CDR3, as DNA: TGTGCCAGCAGTTACCGCCCGGGAGACCCTAGGAATGAGCAGTTCTTC. Protein product: CASSYRPGDPRNEQFF.

V is TRBV28 and J is TRBJ1-4; the match to TRBD1 covers 9 bases. The CDR3 is made up of 15 amino acids. Germline CDR1 reads MDHEN; CDR2 reads SYDVKM. The ends lost 6 bases at V and 10 bases at J; junction bases unmatched: 12. The CDR3 region is CASREIGQGMGKLFF. For the CDR3, the DNA is TGTGCCAGCAGGGAAATCGGACAGGGGATGGGAAAACTGTTTTTT.

The V and J genes are TRBV7-2 and TRBJ2-7, with 9 bases matching TRBD2. Germline V gene data show CDR1 as SGHTA and CDR2 as FQGNSA. V was clipped by 1 base and J by 3 bases; unmatched bases: 7. CDR3 size: 16 residues. CDR3 nucleotide sequence: TGTGCCAGCAGCTTAGGCAGACTAGCGGAACTCTACGAGCAGTACTTC. Its translation: CASSLGRLAELYEQYF.

V gene TRBV19 combines with J gene TRBJ1-3; D uncertain. The length of the CDR3 is 13 residues. Trimming removed 7 bases at V and 7 bases at J, with 14 bases between. Germline V gene lookup returns CDR1 LNHDA and CDR2 SQIVND (reference sequence). The CDR3 loop reads CASKPVAGNTIYF. The CDR3 DNA is TGTGCCAGTAAACCGGTCGCGGGGAACACCATATATTTT. Filled out from reference TRBV19 and TRBJ1-3, the complete variable domain reads DGGITQSPKYLFRKEGQNVTLSCEQNLNHDAMYWYRQDPGQGLRLIYYSQIVNDFQKGDIAEGYSVSREKKESFPLTVTSAQKNPTAFYLCASKPVAGNTIYFGEGSWLTVV.

The chain carries TRBV6-6 and TRBJ2-2; D gene unclear. Trimming took 5 bases from V and 4 from J, leaving 8 bases between them. Germline V gene sequence: CDR1 MNHNY, CDR2 SVGAGI (reference sequence). The CDR3 has 13 residues. The CDR3 DNA sequence: TGTGCCAGCAGTCACACCCCCACCGGGGAGCTGTTTTTT. Its translation is CASSHTPTGELFF.

The chain combines TRBV12-3 or TRBV12-4 with TRBJ2-7; 8 nucleotides agree with TRBD1. J was trimmed by 5 bases and V by 6 bases; bases with no gene match: 6. The CDR3 has 13 amino acids. For the CDR3, the DNA is TGTGCCAGCAGCCGTAACAGGGGGAACGAGCAGTACTTC. It codes for CASSRNRGNEQYF.

The CDR3 coding sequence is TGTGCCAGCAGACCCTCCGGGACAGGGTACTATGGCTACACCTTC. Amino acids: CASRPSGTGYYGYTF. This chain uses TRBV28 with TRBJ1-2, with TRBD1 matching over 9 bases. The CDR3 contains 15 residues. Germline V lookup: CDR1 MDHEN, CDR2 SYDVKM. V shed 6 bases, J shed 3 bases, and the junction held 8 bases outside the gene matches.

The CDR3 coding sequence is TGTGCCAGCAGTTTATATGGCCAGCAAGAGACCCAGTACTTC. Protein sequence: CASSLYGQQETQYF. The V gene is TRBV28, the J gene TRBJ2-5; D unresolved. The CDR3 extends over 14 amino acids. In germline, CDR1 is MDHEN, CDR2 SYDVKM. The V gene lost 1 base and the J gene lost 2 bases, with 8 bases spanning the gap.

This chain connects TRBV6-1 to TRBJ1-3; no clear D. Germline values: CDR1 MNHNS, CDR2 SASEGT. Deletions cut 1 base from V and 4 bases from J, with 11 bases between. This CDR3 region has 15 residues. The CDR3 DNA sequence: TGTGCCAGCAGTGAAGTGCGGGCACCAGGAAACACCATATATTTT. This encodes CASSEVRAPGNTIYF.

The V and J genes are TRBV6-6 and TRBJ2-1, with a tentative D call TRBD1 (5 bases). Germline CDR1 reads MNHNY; CDR2 reads SVGAGI (reference sequence). V was shortened by 0 bases and J by 3 bases, with 6 bases between the two germline ends. The CDR3 runs to 14 residues. CDR3 protein: CASSYSQDYNEQFF. CDR3 in DNA: TGTGCCAGCAGTTACTCACAGGACTACAATGAGCAGTTCTTC.

This clone was seen a single time. The V call is TRBV7-2, the J call TRBJ1-5, with a weak D call TRBD1 (6 bases). Germline values: CDR1 SGHTA, CDR2 FQGNSA. V gave up 2 bases and J gave up 2 bases, with 10 bases separating them. The CDR3 spans 15 residues. The CDR3 is CASSLWGQGNQPQHF. The CDR3 DNA sequence: TGTGCCAGCAGCTTATGGGGGCAAGGCAATCAGCCCCAGCATTTT. Full variable domain (remainder filled in from reference TRBV7-2 and TRBJ1-5): GAGVSQSPSNKVTEKGKDVELRCDPISGHTALYWYRQSLGQGLEFLIYFQGNSAPDKSGLPSDRFSAERTGGSVSTLTIQRTQQEDSAVYLCASSLWGQGNQPQHFGDGTRLSIL.

The chain's CDR3 is CASSIAVFSNQPQHF. Here the CDR3 DNA reads TGTGCCAGTAGTATAGCTGTCTTTAGCAATCAGCCCCAGCATTTT. The J gene is TRBJ1-5, the V gene TRBV19; unclear D gene. Germline loops: CDR1 LNHDA, CDR2 SQIVND (reference sequence). V lost 1 base and J 0 bases, leaving 7 bases between the germline ends. This CDR3 spans 15 amino acids.

The count of this clone is one. The V gene is TRBV27, the J gene TRBJ1-3; 8 bases match TRBD1. CDR1 is MNHEY and CDR2 is SMNVEV in the germline V gene (reference sequence). Trimming cost V 6 bases and J 3 bases; bases outside gene matches: 4. The CDR3 has 14 residues. The CDR3 protein is CASSVTGVGNTIYF. The DNA for the CDR3 is TGTGCCAGCAGCGTGACAGGGGTTGGAAACACCATATATTTT.

The rearrangement links TRBV2 to TRBJ1-5, with unresolved D. This CDR3 is 14 amino acids long. Germline V CDR1 and CDR2: SNHLY, FYNNEI. V lost 4 bases and J lost 0, with 7 bases in between. CDR3 coding DNA: TGTGCCAGCAGTGGAGGTCTTAGCAATCAGCCCCAGCATTTT. Translation gives CASSGGLSNQPQHF.

The gene calls are TRBV7-9 and TRBJ1-3, with D tentatively TRBD1 (6 bases). The CDR3 runs 17 residues. Trimming removed 2 bases at V and 4 bases at J, with 18 bases between. CDR1 is SEHNR and CDR2 is FQNEAQ in the germline V gene (reference sequence). DNA of the CDR3: TGTGCCAGCAGCTTAAAGACGTGGCCGGGACAAGGAAACACCATATATTTT. It codes for CASSLKTWPGQGNTIYF.

The chain has TRBV6-5 and TRBJ1-3, with D maybe TRBD1 (5 bases). CDR3 length: 15 amino acids. Per the germline V gene, CDR1 is MNHEY and CDR2 is SVGAGI. V was shortened by 2 bases and J by 3 bases, with 11 bases between the two germline ends. This chain's CDR3 is CASSYGRDFGNTIYF. For the CDR3, the DNA is TGTGCCAGCAGTTACGGCAGGGACTTTGGAAACACCATATATTTT.

CDR3 bases: TGTGCCAGTAGTCTCGGACGGGATGATATGAACACTGAAGCTTTCTTT. Its translation: CASSLGRDDMNTEAFF. The chain uses TRBV19 and TRBJ1-1; D is undetermined. This CDR3 is 16 amino acids long. Germline V gene lookup returns CDR1 LNHDA and CDR2 SQIVND (reference sequence). Trimming took 5 bases from V and 0 from J, leaving 16 bases between them.

The V gene is TRBV20-1, the J gene TRBJ2-3, with 12 bases matching TRBD2. The V segment lost 3 bases and the J segment 4 bases; nucleotides outside the gene matches: 8. CDR3 length: 16 amino acids. The germline gives CDR1 DFQATT, CDR2 SNEGSKA (reference sequence). The CDR3 nucleotides are TGCAGTGCTAGTTTGGCTAGCGGGGGGGCTGCAGATACGCAGTATTTT. Translating it yields CSASLASGGAADTQYF.

V gene TRBV27 combines with J gene TRBJ1-6; TRBD1 matches 7 bases. The CDR3 totals 16 residues. The germline V gene has CDR1 MNHEY and CDR2 SMNVEV (reference sequence). J was trimmed by 3 bases and V by 6 bases; bases with no gene match: 8. The CDR3 here is CASSRQGGSYNSPLHF. As DNA, the CDR3 is TGTGCCAGCAGCCGACAGGGTGGGAGCTATAATTCACCCCTCCACTTT.

This clone has a single count. The chain has TRBV7-2 and TRBJ1-1, with D perhaps matching TRBD1 (5 bases). CDR3 length: 16 residues. Germline V gene lookup returns CDR1 SGHTA and CDR2 FQGNSA. Trimming left V 5 bases short and J 2 bases short, with 18 bases between. Here the CDR3 reads CASSVAGGEVNTEAFF. The CDR3 bases are TGTGCCAGCAGCGTGGCCGGGGGGGAAGTCAACACTGAAGCTTTCTTT.

V usage is TRBV7-3 and J usage is TRBJ2-5, with a weak D call TRBD2 (7 bases). V shed 2 bases and J shed 4 bases, with 14 bases lying between them. The CDR3 covers 15 residues. Germline V lookup: CDR1 SGHTA, CDR2 FQGTGA. Here the CDR3 DNA reads TGTGCCAGCAGCTTATGGGGGGGCGGTCGAGAGACCCAGTACTTC. Translated, it gives CASSLWGGGRETQYF.

This clone was found a few times. This chain links TRBV27 with TRBJ2-2; 8 bases agree with TRBD2. Germline CDR1 MNHEY, CDR2 SMNVEV (reference sequence). Germline trimming cut 5 bases from V and 7 bases from J; bases unmatched to any gene: 9. The CDR3 is 15 residues long. The CDR3 DNA is TGTGCCAGCAGTCCTCTCGGGGGGGAGGACGGGGAGCTGTTTTTT. This sequence encodes CASSPLGGEDGELFF.

This clone appeared a few times. The rearrangement links TRBV7-9 to TRBJ2-2; 9 bases are shared with TRBD1. V lost 4 bases to trimming and J lost 3 bases; unmatched junction nucleotides: 0. Germline V gene lookup returns CDR1 SEHNR and CDR2 FQNEAQ (reference sequence). The length of the CDR3 is 14 residues. The CDR3: CASSWTGDTGELFF. CDR3 nucleotides: TGTGCCAGCAGCTGGACAGGGGACACCGGGGAGCTGTTTTTT. The full variable domain, its missing parts supplied by reference TRBV7-9 and TRBJ2-2, is DTGVSQNPRHKITKRGQNVTFRCDPISEHNRLYWYRQTLGQGPEFLTYFQNEAQLEKSRLLSDRFSAERPKGSFSTLEIQRTEQGDSAMYLCASSWTGDTGELFFGEGSRLTVL.

CDR3 residues: CASSGVAGRSYNEQFF. DNA for the CDR3: TGTGCCAGCAGCGGGGTAGCGGGCCGCTCCTACAATGAGCAGTTCTTC. J is TRBJ2-1 and V is TRBV9; TRBD2 matches 7 bases. The CDR3 runs 16 residues. The germline CDR1 and CDR2 sequences are SGDLS and YYNGEE. Germline trimming cut 3 bases from V and 0 bases from J; bases unmatched to any gene: 6.

This sequence joins TRBV10-3 and TRBJ2-5, with 7 positions matching TRBD1. Germline CDR1 ENHRY, CDR2 SYGVKD. CDR3 length equals 11 residues. V lost 8 bases and J lost 5; bases outside the gene matches: 2. The CDR3 DNA is TGTGCCATCGCAGGGGGTGAGACCCAGTACTTC. It encodes CAIAGGETQYF.

The chain combines TRBV25-1 with TRBJ2-7; D is undetermined. The germline CDR1 and CDR2 sequences are MGHDK and SYGVNS. There are 12 residues in the CDR3. Trimming cost V 5 bases and J 4 bases, with 9 bases left between them. Written as DNA, the CDR3 is TGTGCCAGCAGTCGCGAGACATACGAGCAGTACTTC. It translates to CASSRETYEQYF.

The chain joins TRBV21-1 to TRBJ1-6; no DNA check was done on the table's D call, TRBD1. TRBV21-1 is an annotated pseudogene. This CDR3 spans 15 amino acids. The CDR3: CASSARRDRHSPLHF. The DNA of the CDR3 is TGTGCCAGCAGCGCGCGCCGGGACAGACATTCACCCCTCCACTTT.